A single sample is the source of the 24 T cell receptor beta chains below, sequenced in a study of blood T cell repertoires in COVID-19. Data came from immunoSEQ multiplex PCR; TCRdb stores just in-frame clones and leaves some out. This table holds approximately 220,000 clones, roughly 89% found once. What was sequenced was PBMCs or T cells enriched from blood (not recorded which). These receptors all come from a woman younger than 45 with acute COVID-19.

The chain uses TRBV19 and TRBJ1-1, with 8 bases lining up with TRBD1. V lost 5 bases to trimming and J lost 4 bases; unmatched junction nucleotides: 3. This CDR3 contains 13 residues. Germline V CDR1 and CDR2: LNHDA, SQIVND (reference sequence). In DNA, the CDR3 is TGTGCCAGTAGTCCCACAGGGGGCACTGAAGCTTTCTTT. As protein: CASSPTGGTEAFF.

The chain has TRBV2 and TRBJ1-5, with D tentatively TRBD1 (5 bases). V was clipped by 4 bases and J by 9 bases, with 16 bases between them. The germline V gene encodes CDR1 SNHLY and CDR2 FYNNEI. CDR3 length equals 14 residues. DNA of the CDR3: TGTGCCAGCAGTGTTTCGGGGGTAAGGGGGCCCCAGCATTTT. Protein sequence: CASSVSGVRGPQHF.

The chain links TRBV10-3 to TRBJ1-2; 11 nucleotides line up with TRBD1. Germline CDR1 reads ENHRY; CDR2 reads SYGVKD. V lost 2 bases to trimming and J lost 2 bases; unmatched junction nucleotides: 4. The CDR3 spans 16 residues. The DNA for the CDR3 is TGTGCCATCAGTGAGACCCGGACAGGGGGCAACTATGGCTACACCTTC. This gives the protein CAISETRTGGNYGYTF.

The chain carries TRBV4-1 and TRBJ2-3; TRBD2 aligns across 9 bases. Per germline, CDR1 MGHRA and CDR2 YSYEKL. Trimming cost V 1 base and J 3 bases; bases outside gene matches: 5. This CDR3 comprises 16 residues. The CDR3 reads CASSQATAGGTDTQYF. The CDR3 bases are TGCGCCAGCAGCCAAGCGACGGCGGGGGGGACAGATACGCAGTATTTT.

The genes are TRBV7-8 and TRBJ2-5, with D perhaps matching TRBD1 (6 bases). Deletions cut 1 base from V and 5 bases from J, with 17 bases between. Germline assignment: CDR1 SGHVS and CDR2 FQNEAQ. The CDR3 has 16 amino acids. The CDR3 region is CASSLVRGFTRETQYF. CDR3 nucleotides: TGTGCCAGCAGCTTAGTTAGGGGGTTCACTCGGGAGACCCAGTACTTC.

The chain couples TRBV5-1 to TRBJ2-5, with D hard to call. The germline gives CDR1 SGHRS, CDR2 YFSETQ. CDR3 length: 12 residues. With 2 bases removed from V and 4 bases from J, the gap between germline ends came to 6 bases. CDR3 sequence: CASSLEAETQYF. DNA for the CDR3: TGCGCCAGCAGCTTAGAAGCAGAGACCCAGTACTTC.

The chain links TRBV5-1 to TRBJ2-1, with TRBD2 matching over 14 bases. The CDR3 totals 16 residues. CDR1 is SGHRS, CDR2 YFSETQ, per germline. The V gene end was trimmed by 0 bases and the J gene end by 4 bases; junction bases not matched to a gene: 0. The CDR3 loop is CASSLGLAGGYNEQFF. The CDR3 bases are TGCGCCAGCAGCTTGGGACTAGCGGGGGGGTACAATGAGCAGTTCTTC.

In this sample, this clone turned up once. This sample also contains other DNA sequences that code for the same CDR3. The chain couples TRBV29-1 to TRBJ1-2; D might be TRBD1 (5 bases). Trimming shortened V by 1 base and J by 2 bases, and 5 bases separated the two germline ends. CDR1 and CDR2 (germline): SQVTM, ANQGSEA. There are 12 residues in the CDR3. This CDR3 reads CSVEAGNYGYTF. DNA for the CDR3: TGCAGCGTTGAAGCAGGGAACTATGGCTACACCTTC.

In this sample, this clone turned up a few times. The CDR3 loop is CASPRWVAGGRVWETQYF. In nucleotides, the CDR3 is TGTGCCAGCCCGCGGTGGGTAGCGGGGGGCAGGGTATGGGAGACCCAGTACTTC. The rearrangement uses TRBV27 and TRBJ2-5, with 10 bases that match TRBD2. Germline CDR1 and CDR2: MNHEY and SMNVEV (reference sequence). V dropped 8 bases and J dropped 5; count of bases not matched to a gene: 20. The CDR3 consists of 18 residues.

The genes are TRBV28 and TRBJ1-2; a weak D match, TRBD1 (6 bases). The CDR3 contains 13 residues. Trimming removed 6 bases at V and 4 bases at J, with 12 bases between. Germline CDR1 and CDR2: MDHEN and SYDVKM. The CDR3 is CASRFGRGYGYTF. CDR3 in DNA: TGTGCCAGCAGATTCGGCAGGGGCTATGGCTACACCTTC.

The V and J genes are TRBV7-2 and TRBJ1-1; D is unresolved. Trimming shortened V by 1 base and J by 4 bases, and 10 bases separated the two germline ends. The CDR3 extends over 14 amino acids. The germline gives CDR1 SGHTA, CDR2 FQGNSA. The CDR3 DNA reads TGTGCCAGCAGCTTAGTCGGAGGAAGCACTGAAGCTTTCTTT. Translating gives CASSLVGGSTEAFF.

The chain has TRBV27 and TRBJ2-1, with D tentatively TRBD2 (6 bases). This CDR3 contains 14 residues. V was pared by 4 bases and J by 15 bases, with 22 bases between. In germline, CDR1 is MNHEY, CDR2 SMNVEV (reference sequence). This CDR3 reads CASSSSPGSLNGFF. The CDR3 DNA reads TGTGCCAGCAGTTCCTCCCCCGGGAGTCTGAATGGGTTCTTC.

The J gene is TRBJ1-2, the V gene TRBV18; D is unresolved. CDR1 and CDR2 from the germline V gene are KGHSH and LQKENI. Trimming removed 1 base from V and 8 bases from J, with 8 bases in between. The CDR3 has 12 amino acids. The CDR3 region has the DNA TGTGCCAGCTCACCACGTACGGGAGGCTACACCTTC. Translation: CASSPRTGGYTF.

This chain links TRBV10-3 with TRBJ2-2, with TRBD2 as a possible D gene (6 bases). This CDR3 has 15 residues. Trimming left V 3 bases short and J 1 base short, with 9 bases between. Per germline, CDR1 ENHRY and CDR2 SYGVKD. The CDR3 protein is CAISEGRGNTGELFF. CDR3 coding DNA: TGTGCCATCAGTGAAGGGCGGGGGAACACCGGGGAGCTGTTTTTT.

This clone has only a few counts. The genes are TRBV6-6 and TRBJ1-1; 9 bases map to TRBD1. The ends lost 5 bases at V and 0 bases at J; junction bases unmatched: 10. Germline V gene sequence: CDR1 MNHNY, CDR2 SVGAGI (reference sequence). This CDR3 contains 17 residues. DNA of the CDR3: TGTGCCAGCAGTCCCCGGGACAGGGCGGAGGTGAACACTGAAGCTTTCTTT. Its protein is CASSPRDRAEVNTEAFF.

The chain couples TRBV4-3 to TRBJ1-2; TRBD1 agrees at 8 bases. The CDR3 covers 17 residues. Germline CDR1 LGHNA, CDR2 YSLEER. The trim removed 4 bases at V and 1 base at J, leaving 11 bases unmatched. Written as DNA, the CDR3 is TGCGCCAGCAGCCTAAGACCGGGACAGGATTTTAACTATGGCTACACCTTC. It is translated as CASSLRPGQDFNYGYTF.

The genes are TRBV6-2 or TRBV6-3 and TRBJ2-7; 8 bases line up with TRBD1. The CDR3 contains 15 residues. Germline V gene lookup returns CDR1 MNHEY and CDR2 SVGEGT. The V segment lost 6 bases and the J segment 0 bases; nucleotides outside the gene matches: 7. The CDR3 DNA sequence: TGTGCCAGCAGCCCGGGGACAGGACACTCCTACGAGCAGTACTTC. It translates to CASSPGTGHSYEQYF.

This chain uses TRBV19 with TRBJ2-3; possibly TRBD2 for D (6 bases). Germline CDR1 LNHDA, CDR2 SQIVND (reference sequence). V lost 1 base to trimming and J lost 5 bases, with 10 bases between them. This CDR3 region has 14 residues. CDR3 loop: CASSIGLRGDTQYF. CDR3 nucleotide sequence: TGTGCCAGTAGTATAGGCCTGCGGGGAGATACGCAGTATTTT.

This chain joins TRBV4-1 and TRBJ2-5; tentatively, D is TRBD1 (6 bases). CDR3 length: 16 amino acids. Trimming cost V 1 base and J 4 bases, with 16 bases left between them. CDR1 MGHRA and CDR2 YSYEKL come from the germline V gene. CDR3 sequence (DNA): TGCGCCAGCAGCCAAGTGCGGGCCAGGGGTGGAGAGACCCAGTACTTC. As protein: CASSQVRARGGETQYF.

CDR3 protein: CAISDTLGTARLDSNQPQHF. In DNA, the CDR3 is TGTGCCATCAGTGATACTCTTGGGACAGCCAGGCTCGATAGCAATCAGCCCCAGCATTTT. The genes are TRBV10-3 and TRBJ1-5; 7 nucleotides line up with TRBD1. Per germline, CDR1 ENHRY and CDR2 SYGVKD. The CDR3 is 20 amino acids. V dropped 3 bases and J dropped 0; count of bases not matched to a gene: 17.

V and J are TRBV2 and TRBJ2-7; 9 bases fit TRBD1. The CDR3 runs 15 residues. Germline-derived CDR1 and CDR2 are SNHLY and FYNNEI. Unmatched junction bases numbered 8, after V lost 6 bases and J lost 2 bases. CDR3 loop: CASSPATGGTYEQYF. CDR3 nucleotide sequence: TGTGCCAGCAGCCCGGCGACAGGGGGGACCTACGAGCAGTACTTC.

The chain joins TRBV7-2 to TRBJ1-1; D gene uncertain. The germline CDR1 and CDR2 sequences are SGHTA and FQGNSA. V lost 0 bases and J lost 0, with 5 bases in between. The length of the CDR3 is 14 residues. The CDR3 coding sequence is TGTGCCAGCAGCTTAGCTGAGGTGAACACTGAAGCTTTCTTT. This gives the protein CASSLAEVNTEAFF.

In regard to this clone: One junction end disagrees with the germline gene, perhaps due to a read error. V is TRBV7-9 and J is TRBJ2-1, with 11 bases aligning to TRBD2. The CDR3 length is 15 residues. Looked up from germline, CDR1 is SEHNR and CDR2 is FQNEAQ (reference sequence). This CDR3 is CASSLAGGIYNEQFF. The CDR3 DNA is TGTGCCAGCAGTTTAGCGGGGGGGATCTACAATGAGCAGTTCTTC.

The rearrangement joins TRBV20-1 to TRBJ1-1; 9 nucleotides agree with TRBD1. CDR1 is DFQATT and CDR2 is SNEGSKA in the germline V gene (reference sequence). The CDR3 is made up of 17 amino acids. J gave up 0 bases and V 3 bases, and 11 bases lay outside the gene matches. The CDR3 spells CSASAIRTGVVNTEAFF. The CDR3 DNA follows: TGCAGTGCTAGTGCTATTCGGACAGGGGTGGTGAACACTGAAGCTTTCTTT.